This TCR beta chain was retrieved from a study of T cells in Graves' hyperthyroidism and ophthalmopathy. About this clonotype: Its matching antigen is unknown.

Points from the study as a whole: A median approximately 6.8 months before onset, the model predicted ophthalmopathy. Stable hyperthyroidism was told apart from ophthalmopathy by a model built on 13 V-J features.

Germline V gene data show CDR1 as SGDLS and CDR2 as YYNGEE. This CDR3 comprises 14 residues. Trimming removed 4 bases from V and 8 bases from J; junction bases left unmatched: 7. Each patient was aged 18 to 65 and had newly diagnosed hyperthyroidism of under 2 months' duration. PBMCs were derived from roughly 10 ml fresh peripheral blood. Amplified TCR beta CDR3 regions derived from RNA transcripts. Carried out on the TCR CDR3, a first-round RT-PCR used the HTBI primer set. TCRdb reanalysed the multiplex PCR reads using MiXCR and keeps one entry per CDR3 protein. The sample has around 600,000 distinct CDR3 sequences, roughly 14% seen once.

The gene calls are TRBV9 and TRBJ2-1; 9 nucleotides agree with TRBD2. The sample consisted of blood. The TCR was taken from a woman in her 30s with Graves' hyperthyroidism. CDR3 amino acids: CASSSWTSEDEQFF. The DNA of the CDR3 is TGTGCCAGCAGCTCTTGGACTAGCGAAGATGAGCAGTTCTTC.